These 32 T cell receptor beta chains were sequenced from one sample in a study of blood T cell repertoires in COVID-19. The data were produced by immunoSEQ multiplex PCR, yet TCRdb's version contains in-frame clones alone and is incomplete. The repertoire holds around 150,000 clones, with over 80% as singletons. The sample comprised peripheral blood. All receptors come from a woman aged 45-59 years with acute or convalescent COVID-19.

The J gene is TRBJ1-5, the V gene TRBV10-3; TRBD1 agrees at 7 bases. The V gene end was trimmed by 0 bases and the J gene end by 5 bases; junction bases not matched to a gene: 10. CDR3 length: 17 residues. Germline CDR1 ENHRY, CDR2 SYGVKD. The CDR3, as DNA: TGTGCCATCAGTGAGTCGAGTATAACAGGGGCAGATCAGCCCCAGCATTTT. This codes for CAISESSITGADQPQHF.

The rearrangement uses TRBV6-5 and TRBJ2-1; 7 bases align to TRBD1. The V gene end was trimmed by 6 bases and the J gene end by 4 bases; junction bases not matched to a gene: 6. The CDR3 runs to 14 residues. In germline, CDR1 is MNHEY, CDR2 SVGAGI. In DNA, the CDR3 is TGTGCCAGCAGCGAGGGGGCTAGTTACAATGAGCAGTTCTTC. Translating gives CASSEGASYNEQFF.

CDR3 sequence reads: CASSLEGVAFNQPQHF. Written as DNA, the CDR3 is TGTGCCAGCAGCTTAGAGGGGGTAGCCTTTAATCAGCCCCAGCATTTT. V usage is TRBV7-9 and J usage is TRBJ1-5, with D perhaps TRBD1 (6 bases). Between the trimmed V and J ends, which lost 1 base and 4 bases, there was a span of 14 bases. The CDR3 contains 16 residues. CDR1 is SEHNR, CDR2 FQNEAQ, per germline (reference sequence).

This clone was recorded only once. The chain is built from TRBV6-1 and TRBJ2-1, with D uncertain. Germline V gives CDR1 MNHNS, CDR2 SASEGT. Trimming left V 0 bases short and J 0 bases short, with 12 bases between. The CDR3 loop spans 17 amino acids. CDR3 coding DNA: TGTGCCAGCAGTGAAGCGCAGGAAGCAAGCTCCTACAATGAGCAGTTCTTC. This sequence encodes CASSEAQEASSYNEQFF.

This clone has a handful of counts. The chain employs TRBV3-1 (or the pseudogene TRBV3-2) and TRBJ1-2; 7 bases fit TRBD1. The CDR3 is 14 residues long. J lost 0 bases, V lost 4 bases, and 2 bases had no gene match. The germline CDR1 and CDR2 sequences are LGHDT and YNNKEL (reference sequence). The CDR3 DNA follows: TGTGCCAGCAGCCTCGGGACAGCTAACTATGGCTACACCTTC. Its protein is CASSLGTANYGYTF.

The J gene is TRBJ1-3, the V gene TRBV18, with D maybe TRBD1 (5 bases). V was cut by 6 bases and J by 0 bases, with 12 bases left in between. CDR3 size: 15 residues. The germline V gene has CDR1 KGHSH and CDR2 LQKENI. The CDR3 here is CASSPREVSGNTIYF. CDR3 sequence (DNA): TGTGCCAGCTCGCCCAGGGAGGTCTCTGGAAACACCATATATTTT.

V usage is TRBV6-5 and J usage is TRBJ2-7; D remains ambiguous. Germline loops: CDR1 MNHEY, CDR2 SVGAGI. This CDR3 is 13 amino acids long. V lost 0 bases and J 5 bases, leaving 8 bases between the germline ends. Written as DNA, the CDR3 is TGTGCCAGCAGTTACTCGAGTAAACACGAGCAGTACTTC. Protein sequence: CASSYSSKHEQYF.

The chain joins TRBV28 to TRBJ2-1; 8 bases map to TRBD2. V was clipped by 2 bases and J by 6 bases; unmatched bases: 9. From germline, CDR1 is MDHEN and CDR2 SYDVKM. The CDR3 has 16 residues. The CDR3 here is CASSLPTGGLGNEQFF. The CDR3 DNA reads as TGTGCCAGCAGTTTACCCACGGGGGGGCTGGGCAATGAGCAGTTCTTC. The entire variable domain, with the rest obtained from reference TRBV28 and TRBJ2-1, is as follows: DVKVTQSSRYLVKRTGEKVFLECVQDMDHENMFWYRQDPGLGLRLIYFSYDVKMKEKGDIPEGYSVSREKKERFSLILESASTNQTSMYLCASSLPTGGLGNEQFFGPGTRLTVL.

The rearrangement links TRBV6-1 to TRBJ2-1; TRBD2 matches at 9 bases. V gave up 4 bases and J gave up 3 bases; unmatched junction bases: 1. Germline V gives CDR1 MNHNS, CDR2 SASEGT. The CDR3 extends over 14 amino acids. CDR3 nucleotides: TGTGCCAGCAGTGTAGCGGGAGTCTACAATGAGCAGTTCTTC. Amino acids: CASSVAGVYNEQFF.

This chain joins TRBV30 and TRBJ2-1; weak D call: TRBD2 (6 bases). Trimming left V 4 bases short and J 4 bases short, with 17 bases between. This CDR3 has 15 amino acids. The germline gives CDR1 GTSNPN, CDR2 SVGIG (reference sequence). The CDR3 is CAWTEGLTTYNEQFF. CDR3 DNA: TGTGCCTGGACTGAGGGACTTACAACATACAATGAGCAGTTCTTC. Variable domain in full (rest from reference TRBV30 and TRBJ2-1): SQTIHQWPATLVQPVGSPLSLECTVEGTSNPNLYWYRQAAGRGLQLLFYSVGIGQISSEVPQNLSASRPQDRQFILSSKKLLLSDSGFYLCAWTEGLTTYNEQFFGPGTRLTVL.

This chain connects TRBV18 to TRBJ1-5; TRBD1 is a possible D gene (5 bases). Germline assignment: CDR1 KGHSH and CDR2 LQKENI. This CDR3 is 15 amino acids long. Deletions cut 2 bases from V and 0 bases from J, with 8 bases between. The CDR3, as DNA: TGTGCCAGCTCACCAGGGGCTGGTAGCAATCAGCCCCAGCATTTT. This sequence encodes CASSPGAGSNQPQHF.

The chain links TRBV3-1 (or the pseudogene TRBV3-2) to TRBJ1-1; D unclear. This CDR3 comprises 14 residues. Per the germline V gene, CDR1 is LGHDT and CDR2 is YNNKEL (reference sequence). V dropped 1 base and J dropped 1 base, with 7 bases sitting between them. This chain's CDR3 is CASSQGHTNTEAFF. DNA of the CDR3: TGTGCCAGCAGCCAAGGGCACACGAACACTGAAGCTTTCTTT.

V is TRBV19 and J is TRBJ1-4; unclear D gene. Germline lookup yields CDR1 LNHDA and CDR2 SQIVND (reference sequence). Deletions cut 5 bases from V and 5 bases from J, with 9 bases between. This CDR3 has 13 amino acids. CDR3 nucleotide sequence: TGTGCCAGTAGTTTGTTGAGAAATGAAAAACTGTTTTTT. This translates into CASSLLRNEKLFF.

As to this clone: The same CDR3 also results from other DNA sequences found in this sample. The CDR3 DNA follows: TGTGCCAGCAGACGGACAGGGGGGAATGGCTACACCTTC. As protein: CASRRTGGNGYTF. The chain has TRBV11-2 and TRBJ1-2; 10 bases align to TRBD1. CDR1 SGHAT and CDR2 FQNNGV come from the germline V gene. The J segment lost 6 bases and the V segment lost 6 bases, leaving 4 bases of the junction unmatched. This CDR3 is 13 amino acids long. Supplemented by reference TRBV11-2 and TRBJ1-2, the full variable domain reads EAGVAQSPRYKIIEKRQSVAFWCNPISGHATLYWYQQILGQGPKLLIQFQNNGVVDDSQLPKDRFSAERLKGVDSTLKIQPAKLEDSAVYLCASRRTGGNGYTFGSGTRLTVV.

The rearrangement uses TRBV5-1 and TRBJ1-2, with 10 positions matching TRBD1. V lost 6 bases, J lost 6 bases, and 11 bases stayed unmatched. This CDR3 has 15 amino acids. Germline V gives CDR1 SGHRS, CDR2 YFSETQ. CDR3 region: CASTRDRGSQNGYTF. CDR3 nucleotide sequence: TGCGCCAGCACCCGGGACAGGGGCTCGCAAAATGGCTACACCTTC.

This clone was counted once. The V and J genes are TRBV10-3 and TRBJ1-5; 8 positions agree with TRBD1. V lost 6 bases and J lost 1; bases outside the gene matches: 8. The CDR3 contains 16 residues. Germline V CDR1 and CDR2: ENHRY, SYGVKD. This CDR3 is CAISPDRGQSNQPQHF. CDR3 sequence (DNA): TGTGCCATCAGCCCTGACAGGGGACAAAGCAATCAGCCCCAGCATTTT.

This clone is a singleton in its sample. V usage is TRBV9 and J usage is TRBJ1-6, with TRBD1 as a possible D gene (6 bases). V lost 0 bases and J lost 10, with 17 bases in between. There are 16 residues in the CDR3. Germline V gene lookup returns CDR1 SGDLS and CDR2 YYNGEE. The CDR3 DNA reads as TGTGCCAGCAGCGTAGAGGACAGTCCTTTGGGCTCACCCCTCCACTTT. Protein product: CASSVEDSPLGSPLHF.

This clone was picked up one time. V and J are TRBV4-1 and TRBJ2-1; 7 positions match TRBD2. Germline CDR1 and CDR2: MGHRA and YSYEKL. Germline trimming cut 0 bases from V and 2 bases from J; bases unmatched to any gene: 4. The CDR3 sequence is 16 residues long. In nucleotides, the CDR3 is TGCGCCAGCAGCCAAGAAGGGCTAGCGGCCTACAATGAGCAGTTCTTC. Its translation: CASSQEGLAAYNEQFF.

This chain uses TRBV5-4 with TRBJ1-2; possibly TRBD1 for D (5 bases). CDR1 and CDR2 (germline): SGHNT, YYREEE (reference sequence). Trimming shortened V by 1 base and J by 4 bases, and 14 bases separated the two germline ends. CDR3 length equals 15 residues. DNA for the CDR3: TGTGCCAGCAGCTTGCAAGCCGGGGGTATCTATGGCTACACCTTC. This translates into CASSLQAGGIYGYTF. The full variable domain, in which reference TRBV5-4 and TRBJ1-2 provide the parts outside the CDR3, is ETGVTQSPTHLIKTRGQQVTLRCSSQSGHNTVSWYQQALGQGPQFIFQYYREEENGRGNFPPRFSGLQFPNYSSELNVNALELDDSALYLCASSLQAGGIYGYTFGSGTRLTVV.

The rearrangement joins TRBV24-1 to TRBJ1-1, with D possibly TRBD1 on 5 matching bases. The germline V gene encodes CDR1 KGHDR and CDR2 SFDVKD. V was pared by 5 bases and J by 6 bases, with 15 bases between. The CDR3 contains 14 residues. DNA of the CDR3: TGTGCCACCAGTGGGAGGGGCCGCGGGTCTGAAGCTTTCTTT. Translation gives CATSGRGRGSEAFF.

The chain joins TRBV7-9 to TRBJ1-4; 7 bases agree with TRBD1. Trimming removed 5 bases from V and 4 bases from J; junction bases left unmatched: 7. This CDR3 is 15 amino acids long. Germline V gene lookup returns CDR1 SEHNR and CDR2 FQNEAQ (reference sequence). The CDR3 loop reads CASSRTGTDNEKLFF. In DNA form, the CDR3 reads TGTGCCAGCAGCCGAACCGGGACAGATAATGAAAAACTGTTTTTT.

J is TRBJ1-1 and V is TRBV2, with D uncertain. V lost 7 bases to trimming and J lost 0 bases, with 6 bases between them. CDR1 and CDR2 (germline): SNHLY, FYNNEI. The CDR3 length is 12 residues. This CDR3 is CASNRVNTEAFF. The CDR3, as DNA: TGTGCCAGCAACCGGGTGAACACTGAAGCTTTCTTT. Full variable domain (outside the CDR3, taken from reference TRBV2 and TRBJ1-1): EPEVTQTPSHQVTQMGQEVILRCVPISNHLYFYWYRQILGQKVEFLVSFYNNEISEKSEIFDDQFSVERPDGSNFTLKIRSTKLEDSAMYFCASNRVNTEAFFGQGTRLTVV.

V is TRBV10-3 and J is TRBJ1-1, with TRBD1 as a possible D gene (5 bases). The CDR3 contains 15 residues. V lost 1 base, J lost 0 bases, and 9 bases lay in between. Per germline, CDR1 ENHRY and CDR2 SYGVKD. The CDR3 protein is CAISEWSGMNTEAFF. The CDR3 DNA reads as TGTGCCATCAGTGAGTGGTCAGGGATGAACACTGAAGCTTTCTTT.

This clone has just a few counts. This chain connects TRBV5-5 to TRBJ2-7, with TRBD1 identical over 7 bases. This CDR3 spans 15 amino acids. Trimming took 2 bases from V and 2 from J; bases not matched to a gene: 7. CDR1 SGHKS and CDR2 YYEKEE come from the germline V gene (reference sequence). The CDR3 is CASSLGVQGTYEQYF. Written as DNA, the CDR3 is TGTGCCAGCAGCTTAGGGGTACAGGGGACCTACGAGCAGTACTTC.

This rearrangement joins TRBV6-5 to TRBJ1-2; 9 positions agree with TRBD1. Germline CDR1 MNHEY, CDR2 SVGAGI. With V trimmed by 3 bases and J by 2 bases, 7 bases remained unmatched. The CDR3 extends over 16 amino acids. CDR3 sequence reads: CASSYWTGEGNYGYTF. DNA for the CDR3: TGTGCCAGCAGTTATTGGACAGGGGAAGGGAACTATGGCTACACCTTC.

This clone was observed a single time. The gene calls are TRBV5-6 and TRBJ1-1; D perhaps matches TRBD1 (5 bases). V was trimmed by 4 bases and J by 4 bases, leaving 11 bases between them. Per the germline V gene, CDR1 is SGHDT and CDR2 is YYEEEE. This CDR3 has 13 amino acids. In DNA, the CDR3 is TGTGCCAGCAGCGGGAGGGGAAGCACTGAAGCTTTCTTT. Translation gives CASSGRGSTEAFF.

To note about this clone: One end of the junction does not line up with germline, which may come from a read error. The J gene is TRBJ1-3, the V gene TRBV3-1 (or the pseudogene TRBV3-2); no reliable D call. Germline values: CDR1 LGHDT, CDR2 YNNKEL (reference sequence). The CDR3 runs 17 residues. The DNA of the CDR3 is TGTGCCAGCAGACAAGATCGGGGAATAGTCTCTGGAAACACCATATATTTT. This translates into CASRQDRGIVSGNTIYF.

V and J are TRBV30 and TRBJ1-6; D possibly corresponds to TRBD1 (5 bases). With 3 bases removed from V and 7 bases from J, the gap between germline ends came to 16 bases. Germline V lookup: CDR1 GTSNPN, CDR2 SVGIG (reference sequence). CDR3 length: 15 residues. The CDR3 here is CAWSRGEASNSPLHF. In nucleotides, the CDR3 is TGTGCCTGGAGCCGAGGGGAGGCTAGCAATTCACCCCTCCACTTT. Together with reference TRBV30 and TRBJ1-6, the CDR3 gives the full variable domain: SQTIHQWPATLVQPVGSPLSLECTVEGTSNPNLYWYRQAAGRGLQLLFYSVGIGQISSEVPQNLSASRPQDRQFILSSKKLLLSDSGFYLCAWSRGEASNSPLHFGNGTRLTVT.

The V gene is TRBV15, the J gene TRBJ1-2; D gene uncertain. Between the trimmed V and J ends, which lost 1 base and 4 bases, there was a span of 13 bases. Germline CDR1 is LNHNV and CDR2 is YYDKDF (reference sequence). This CDR3 is 15 amino acids long. CDR3 amino acids: CATSRVAGVGYGYTF. CDR3 sequence (DNA): TGTGCCACCAGCAGAGTAGCCGGGGTGGGCTATGGCTACACCTTC. Variable domain in full (rest from reference TRBV15 and TRBJ1-2): DAMVIQNPRYQVTQFGKPVTLSCSQTLNHNVMYWYQQKSSQAPKLLFHYYDKDFNNEADTPDNFQSRRPNTSFCFLDIRSPGLGDTAMYLCATSRVAGVGYGYTFGSGTRLTVV.

A single count supports this clone. The CDR3 DNA reads as TGTGCCAGCAGTGAAGCCGACGGGAACTATGGCTACACCTTC. Protein product: CASSEADGNYGYTF. The V gene is TRBV6-1, the J gene TRBJ1-2; no firm D call. Germline lookup yields CDR1 MNHNS and CDR2 SASEGT. V was cut by 0 bases and J by 2 bases, with 7 bases left in between. There are 14 residues in the CDR3.

This clone was counted a single time. The chain combines TRBV21-1 with TRBJ1-5; the table names TRBD1, a call not compared with the DNA. TRBV21-1 is a pseudogene locus. This CDR3 has 15 residues. Here the CDR3 reads CASSRTGESNQPQHF. DNA of the CDR3: TGTGCCAGCAGCCGGACAGGGGAAAGCAATCAGCCCCAGCATTTT.

The chain combines TRBV5-1 with TRBJ2-7; tentatively, D is TRBD2 (5 bases). Germline loops: CDR1 SGHRS, CDR2 YFSETQ. CDR3 size: 16 residues. Trimming took off 0 bases at V and 2 bases at J, with 15 bases between the two ends. The CDR3 reads CASSLGERGWAYEQYF. The CDR3 nucleotides read TGCGCCAGCAGCTTGGGGGAAAGAGGGTGGGCCTACGAGCAGTACTTC.